The clone carrying this TCR beta chain occurred a few times. This specimen includes other DNA sequences encoding the same CDR3. The data were taken from a study of blood T cell repertoires in COVID-19. Study at large: From the United States, Italy and Spain came samples of acute and convalescent COVID-19. PBMCs, B-cell-depleted T cells, or T cells provided the cDNA or gDNA that made up the material.

Only in-frame clones appear in the TCRdb table, and some are missing; sequencing was by immunoSEQ multiplex PCR. The table records 130,000 or so clones, about four fifths of them present only once. The CDR3 is 15 residues long. Germline values: CDR1 MNHEY, CDR2 SMNVEV (reference sequence). V lost 0 bases, J lost 7 bases, and 7 bases stayed unmatched. V and J are TRBV27 and TRBJ2-7; 9 nucleotides match TRBD2. This sequence was found in a woman older than 75 with acute or convalescent COVID-19. The sequencing input was peripheral blood. The CDR3 nucleotides are TGTGCCAGCAGTTTATCCACAGCGGGAGGTCGTGAGCAGTACTTC. Its translation is CASSLSTAGGREQYF.